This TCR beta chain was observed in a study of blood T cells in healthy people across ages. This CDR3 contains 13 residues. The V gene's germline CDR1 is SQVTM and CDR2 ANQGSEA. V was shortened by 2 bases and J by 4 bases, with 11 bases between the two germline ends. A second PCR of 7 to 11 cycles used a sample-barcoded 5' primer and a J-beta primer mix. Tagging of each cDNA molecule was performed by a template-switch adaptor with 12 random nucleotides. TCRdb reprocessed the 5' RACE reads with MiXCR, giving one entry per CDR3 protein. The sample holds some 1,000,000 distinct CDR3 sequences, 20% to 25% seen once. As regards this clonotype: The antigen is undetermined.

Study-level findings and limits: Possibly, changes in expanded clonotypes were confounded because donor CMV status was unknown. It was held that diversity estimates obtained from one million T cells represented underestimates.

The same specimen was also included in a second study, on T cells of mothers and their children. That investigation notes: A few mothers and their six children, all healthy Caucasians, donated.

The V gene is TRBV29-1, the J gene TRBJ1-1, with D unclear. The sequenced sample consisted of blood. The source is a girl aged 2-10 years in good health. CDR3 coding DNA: TGCAGCGTTGAAACGGCAATGAGCACTGAAGCTTTCTTT. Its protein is CSVETAMSTEAFF.